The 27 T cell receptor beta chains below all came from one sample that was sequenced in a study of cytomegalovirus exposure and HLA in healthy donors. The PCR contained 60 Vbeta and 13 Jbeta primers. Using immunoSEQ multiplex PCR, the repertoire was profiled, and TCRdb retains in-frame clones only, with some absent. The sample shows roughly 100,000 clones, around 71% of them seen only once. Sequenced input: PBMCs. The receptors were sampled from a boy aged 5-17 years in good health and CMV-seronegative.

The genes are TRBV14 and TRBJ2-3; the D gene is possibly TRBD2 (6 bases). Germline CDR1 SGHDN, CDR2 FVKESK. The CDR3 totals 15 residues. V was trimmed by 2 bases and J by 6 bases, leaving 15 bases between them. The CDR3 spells CASSQWDSYPDTQYF. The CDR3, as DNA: TGTGCCAGCAGCCAATGGGACTCCTACCCCGATACGCAGTATTTT.

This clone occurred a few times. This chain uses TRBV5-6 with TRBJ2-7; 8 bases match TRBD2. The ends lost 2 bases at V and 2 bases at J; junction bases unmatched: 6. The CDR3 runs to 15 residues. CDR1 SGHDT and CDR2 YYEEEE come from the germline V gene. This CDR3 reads CASSLAGVGPYEQYF. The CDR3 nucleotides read TGTGCCAGCAGCTTAGCGGGAGTGGGTCCCTACGAGCAGTACTTC. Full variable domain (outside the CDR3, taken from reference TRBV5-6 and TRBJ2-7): DAGVTQSPTHLIKTRGQQVTLRCSPKSGHDTVSWYQQALGQGPQFIFQYYEEEERQRGNFPDRFSGHQFPNYSSELNVNALLLGDSALYLCASSLAGVGPYEQYFGPGTRLTVT.

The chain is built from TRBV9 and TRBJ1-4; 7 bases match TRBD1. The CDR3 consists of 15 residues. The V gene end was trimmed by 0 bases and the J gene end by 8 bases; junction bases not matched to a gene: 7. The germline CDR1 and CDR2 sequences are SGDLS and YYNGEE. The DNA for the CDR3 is TGTGCCAGCAGCGTAGGACGGGACAGTGCAGAAAAACTGTTTTTT. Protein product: CASSVGRDSAEKLFF.

The CDR3 is CASSRDRDGSPLHF. In DNA, the CDR3 is TGTGCCAGCAGCCGGGACAGGGATGGATCACCCCTCCACTTT. The chain uses TRBV5-6 and TRBJ1-6; 9 nucleotides align to TRBD1. The CDR3 sequence is 14 residues long. V lost 4 bases and J lost 10; bases outside the gene matches: 6. From germline, CDR1 is SGHDT and CDR2 YYEEEE.

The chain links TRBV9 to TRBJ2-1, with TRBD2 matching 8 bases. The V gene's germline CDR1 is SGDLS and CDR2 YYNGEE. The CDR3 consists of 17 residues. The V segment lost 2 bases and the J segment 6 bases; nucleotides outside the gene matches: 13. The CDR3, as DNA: TGTGCCAGCAGCGTCGGGGGGGGCGGACTAACGTTCAATGAGCAGTTCTTC. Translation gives CASSVGGGGLTFNEQFF. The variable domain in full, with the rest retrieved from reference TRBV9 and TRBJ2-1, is DSGVTQTPKHLITATGQRVTLRCSPRSGDLSVYWYQQSLDQGLQFLIQYYNGEERAKGNILERFSAQQFPDLHSELNLSSLELGDSALYFCASSVGGGGLTFNEQFFGPGTRLTVL.

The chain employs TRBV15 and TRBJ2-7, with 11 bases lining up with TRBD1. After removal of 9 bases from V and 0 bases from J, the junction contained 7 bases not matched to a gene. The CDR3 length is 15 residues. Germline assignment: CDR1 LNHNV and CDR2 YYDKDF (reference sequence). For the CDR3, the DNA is TGTGCCACATCGGGGGGACAGGGGGTCTCCTACGAGCAGTACTTC. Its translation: CATSGGQGVSYEQYF.

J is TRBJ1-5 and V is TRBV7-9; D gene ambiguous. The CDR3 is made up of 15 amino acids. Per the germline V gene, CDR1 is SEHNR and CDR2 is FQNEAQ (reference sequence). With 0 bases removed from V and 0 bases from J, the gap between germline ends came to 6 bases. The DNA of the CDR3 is TGTGCCAGCAGCTTAGCCAGTAATAGCAATCAGCCCCAGCATTTT. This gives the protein CASSLASNSNQPQHF.

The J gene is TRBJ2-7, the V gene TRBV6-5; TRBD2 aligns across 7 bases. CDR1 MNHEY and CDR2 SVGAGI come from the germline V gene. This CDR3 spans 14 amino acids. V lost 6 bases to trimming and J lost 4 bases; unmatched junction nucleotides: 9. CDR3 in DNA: TGTGCCAGCAGGCCCCAGAGGGGAGGGTACGAGCAGTACTTC. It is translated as CASRPQRGGYEQYF.

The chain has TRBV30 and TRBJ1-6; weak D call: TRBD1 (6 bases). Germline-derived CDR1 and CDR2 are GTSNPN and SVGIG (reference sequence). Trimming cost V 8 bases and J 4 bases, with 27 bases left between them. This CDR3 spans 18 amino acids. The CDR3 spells CAAITISQGNPYNSPLHF. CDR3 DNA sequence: TGTGCCGCAATTACTATCTCTCAGGGGAACCCTTATAATTCACCCCTCCACTTT.

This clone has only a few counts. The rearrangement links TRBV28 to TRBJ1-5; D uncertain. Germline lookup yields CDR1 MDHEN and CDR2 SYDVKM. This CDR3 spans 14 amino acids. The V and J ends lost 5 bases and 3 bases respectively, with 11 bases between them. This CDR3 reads CASSPGRDNQPQHF. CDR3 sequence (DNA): TGTGCCAGCAGTCCGGGCCGGGACAATCAGCCCCAGCATTTT.

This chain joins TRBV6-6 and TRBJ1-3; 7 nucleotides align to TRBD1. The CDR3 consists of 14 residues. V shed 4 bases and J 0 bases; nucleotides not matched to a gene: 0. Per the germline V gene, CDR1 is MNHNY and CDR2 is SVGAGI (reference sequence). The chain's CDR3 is CASSWDSSGNTIYF. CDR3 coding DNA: TGTGCCAGCAGTTGGGACAGCTCTGGAAACACCATATATTTT.

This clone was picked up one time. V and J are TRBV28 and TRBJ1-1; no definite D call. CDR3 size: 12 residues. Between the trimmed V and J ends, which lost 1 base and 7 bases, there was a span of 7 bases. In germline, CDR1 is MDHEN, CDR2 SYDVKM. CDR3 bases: TGTGCCAGCAGTTTATCCGGCGGTGAAGCTTTCTTT. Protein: CASSLSGGEAFF.

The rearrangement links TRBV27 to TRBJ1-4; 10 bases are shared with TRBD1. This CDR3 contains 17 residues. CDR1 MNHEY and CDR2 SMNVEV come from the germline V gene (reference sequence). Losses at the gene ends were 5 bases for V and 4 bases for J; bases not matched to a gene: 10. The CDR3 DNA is TGTGCCAGCAGTCTGAAAGCCGGGACAGGGGATAATGAAAAACTGTTTTTT. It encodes CASSLKAGTGDNEKLFF.

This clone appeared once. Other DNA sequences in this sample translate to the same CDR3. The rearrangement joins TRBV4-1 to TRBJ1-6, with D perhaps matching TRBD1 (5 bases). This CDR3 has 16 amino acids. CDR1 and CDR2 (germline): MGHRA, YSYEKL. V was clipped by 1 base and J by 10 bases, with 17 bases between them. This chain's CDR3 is CASSQGFAGVGSPLHF. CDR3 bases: TGCGCCAGCAGCCAAGGATTTGCGGGGGTAGGGTCACCCCTCCACTTT.

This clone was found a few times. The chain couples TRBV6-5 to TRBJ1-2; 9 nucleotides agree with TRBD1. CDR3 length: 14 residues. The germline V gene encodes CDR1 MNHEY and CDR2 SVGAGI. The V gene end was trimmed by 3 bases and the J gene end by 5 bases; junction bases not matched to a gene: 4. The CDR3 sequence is CASSYLGQGYGYTF. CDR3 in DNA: TGTGCCAGCAGTTATTTAGGACAGGGGTATGGCTACACCTTC.

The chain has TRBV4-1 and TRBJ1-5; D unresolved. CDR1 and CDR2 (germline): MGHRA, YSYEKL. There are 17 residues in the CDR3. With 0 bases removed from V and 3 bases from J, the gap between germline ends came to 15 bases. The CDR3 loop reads CASSQEEGGYLNQPQHF. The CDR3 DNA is TGCGCCAGCAGCCAAGAAGAGGGAGGATATCTCAATCAGCCCCAGCATTTT.

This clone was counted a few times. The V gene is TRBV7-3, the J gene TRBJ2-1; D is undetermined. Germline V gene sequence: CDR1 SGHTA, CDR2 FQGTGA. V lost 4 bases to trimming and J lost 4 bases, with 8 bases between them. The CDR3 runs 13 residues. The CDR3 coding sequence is TGTGCCAGCAGCTCAAGCCAATACAATGAGCAGTTCTTC. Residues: CASSSSQYNEQFF.

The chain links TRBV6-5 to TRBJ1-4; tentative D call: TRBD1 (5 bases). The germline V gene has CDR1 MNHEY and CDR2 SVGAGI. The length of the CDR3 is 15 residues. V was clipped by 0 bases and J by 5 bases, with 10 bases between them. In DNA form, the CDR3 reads TGTGCCAGCAGTTACTCGCTTTGGGGCAATGAAAAACTGTTTTTT. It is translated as CASSYSLWGNEKLFF.

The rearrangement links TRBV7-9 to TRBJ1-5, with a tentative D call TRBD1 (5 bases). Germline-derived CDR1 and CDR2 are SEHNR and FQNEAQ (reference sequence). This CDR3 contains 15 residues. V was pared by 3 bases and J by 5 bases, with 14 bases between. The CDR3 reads CASSLGQGNHQPQHF. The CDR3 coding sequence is TGTGCCAGCAGCTTGGGGCAGGGAAACCATCAGCCCCAGCATTTT.

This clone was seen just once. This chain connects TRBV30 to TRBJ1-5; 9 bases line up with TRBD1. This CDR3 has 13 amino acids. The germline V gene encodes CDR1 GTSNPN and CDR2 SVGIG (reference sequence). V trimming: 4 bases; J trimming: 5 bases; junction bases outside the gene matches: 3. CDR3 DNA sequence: TGTGCCTGGACGGGACAGGGCGATCAGCCCCAGCATTTT. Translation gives CAWTGQGDQPQHF.

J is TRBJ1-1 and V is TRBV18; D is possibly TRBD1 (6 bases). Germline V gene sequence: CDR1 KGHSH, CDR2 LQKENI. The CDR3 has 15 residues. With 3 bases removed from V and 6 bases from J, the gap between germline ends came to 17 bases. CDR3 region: CASSPAGTLSAEAFF. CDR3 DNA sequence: TGTGCCAGCTCACCGGCAGGGACACTCTCAGCTGAAGCTTTCTTT. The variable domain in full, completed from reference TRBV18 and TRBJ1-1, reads NAGVMQNPRHLVRRRGQEARLRCSPMKGHSHVYWYRQLPEEGLKFMVYLQKENIIDESGMPKERFSAEFPKEGPSILRIQQVVRGDSAAYFCASSPAGTLSAEAFFGQGTRLTVV.

In DNA form, the CDR3 reads TGTGCCAGCAGCTTGAGATACGGACTTAACTATGGCTACACCTTC. It is translated as CASSLRYGLNYGYTF. The chain recombines TRBV5-6 with TRBJ1-2; D gene ambiguous. The CDR3 runs 15 residues. Trimming pared 1 base from V and 1 base from J, leaving 11 bases between. CDR1 SGHDT and CDR2 YYEEEE come from the germline V gene.

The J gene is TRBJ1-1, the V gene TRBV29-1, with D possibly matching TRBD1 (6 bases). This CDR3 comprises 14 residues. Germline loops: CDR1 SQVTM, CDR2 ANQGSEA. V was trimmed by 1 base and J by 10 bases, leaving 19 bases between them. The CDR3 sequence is CSVEVQGKVEVAFF. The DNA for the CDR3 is TGCAGCGTTGAAGTACAGGGAAAGGTAGAGGTAGCTTTCTTT.

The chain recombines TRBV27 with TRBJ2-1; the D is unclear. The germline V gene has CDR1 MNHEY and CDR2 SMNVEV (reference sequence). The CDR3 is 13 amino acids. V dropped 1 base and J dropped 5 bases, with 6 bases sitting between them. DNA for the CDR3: TGTGCCAGCAGTTTATACACACACAATGAGCAGTTCTTC. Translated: CASSLYTHNEQFF.

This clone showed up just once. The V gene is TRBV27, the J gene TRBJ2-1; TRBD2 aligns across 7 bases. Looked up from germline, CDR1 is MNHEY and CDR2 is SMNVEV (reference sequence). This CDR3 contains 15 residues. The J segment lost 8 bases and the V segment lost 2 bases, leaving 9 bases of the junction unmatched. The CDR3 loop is CASSLGLAVRDEQFF. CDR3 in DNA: TGTGCCAGCAGTTTAGGGCTAGCGGTAAGGGATGAGCAGTTCTTC.

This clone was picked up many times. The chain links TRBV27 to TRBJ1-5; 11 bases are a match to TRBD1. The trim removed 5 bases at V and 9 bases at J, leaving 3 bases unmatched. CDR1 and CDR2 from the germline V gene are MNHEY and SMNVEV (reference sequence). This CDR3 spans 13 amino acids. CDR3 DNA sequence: TGTGCCAGCAGTGGGACAGGGGGAGCGCCCCAGCATTTT. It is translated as CASSGTGGAPQHF.

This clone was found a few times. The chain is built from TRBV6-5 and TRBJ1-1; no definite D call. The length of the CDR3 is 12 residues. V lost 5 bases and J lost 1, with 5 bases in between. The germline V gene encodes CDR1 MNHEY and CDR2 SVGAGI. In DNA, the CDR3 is TGTGCCAGCAGTCCGCGGAACACTGAAGCTTTCTTT. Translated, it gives CASSPRNTEAFF.